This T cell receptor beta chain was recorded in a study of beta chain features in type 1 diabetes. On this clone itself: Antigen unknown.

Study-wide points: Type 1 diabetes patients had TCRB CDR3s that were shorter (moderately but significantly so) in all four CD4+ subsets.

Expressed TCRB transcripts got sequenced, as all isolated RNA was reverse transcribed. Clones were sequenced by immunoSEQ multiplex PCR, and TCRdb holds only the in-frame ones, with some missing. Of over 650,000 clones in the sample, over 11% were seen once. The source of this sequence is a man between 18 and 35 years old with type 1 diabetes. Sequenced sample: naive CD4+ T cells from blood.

The CDR3 sequence: CASSLTQSNQPQHF. The CDR3 bases are TGTGCCAGCAGTTTGACCCAAAGCAATCAGCCCCAGCATTTT. V usage is TRBV28 and J usage is TRBJ1-5; D call uncertain. The CDR3 length is 14 residues. The V end was cut by 3 bases, the J end by 1 base, with 7 bases between. Germline-derived CDR1 and CDR2 are MDHEN and SYDVKM.